These T cell receptor beta chains were read from a single sample in a study of T cell changes during pregnancy in multiple sclerosis. Generated by immunoSEQ multiplex PCR, the TCRdb table keeps only in-frame clones and is missing some. The sample has some 81,000 clones, about 93% seen once. Sample: peripheral blood, taken after pregnancy. The receptors derive from a female donor in good health, enrolled as a control in a pregnancy study. CDR3s include the opening cysteine and the closing phenylalanine or tryptophan. Fields, in order: CDR3 protein, V gene.

CDR3: CASSPGGSGVADQETQYF
V: TRBV4-2

CDR3: CASSLPAGRLNTEAFF
V: TRBV5-4

CDR3: CASSYRVYTEAFF
V: TRBV7-2

CDR3: CASRQPQGFIVTDTQYF
V: TRBV11-1

CDR3: CASSLITGYGYTF
V: TRBV9

CDR3: CATEKGGDTDTQYF
V: TRBV6-5

CDR3: CAIYRVVNYGYTF
V: TRBV2

CDR3: CASSSQGNTEAFF
V: TRBV6-6

CDR3: CASSLSPGQGPSYEQYF
V: TRBV11-2

CDR3: CASSSGGAGDTQYF
V: TRBV10-1

CDR3: CASSYPGTGTTYEQYF
V: TRBV28

CDR3: CASSVVRASNQPQHF
V: TRBV6-1

CDR3: CASSQVSRTGELFF
V: TRBV14

CDR3: CASVNGQGAGDTQYF
V: TRBV25-1

CDR3: CASQRNGGISYEQYF
V: TRBV27

CDR3: CASSFGTSGRTDTQYF
V: TRBV7-3

CDR3: CASSFDRNIQYF
V: TRBV11-2

CDR3: CASSLNLAGVFDEQYF
V: TRBV27

CDR3: CASRGALAGFTDTQYF
V: TRBV28

CDR3: CASSEFLGTGFTGELFF
V: TRBV2

CDR3: CASSYSGTGGYEQYF
V: TRBV6-5

CDR3: CASSESRTSGNVYEQYF
V: TRBV10-1

CDR3: CASSLGDKSQPQHF
V: TRBV7-2

CDR3: CASSESARGYGYTF
V: TRBV25-1

CDR3: CASSLSSENIQYF
V: TRBV27

CDR3: CAISEPKTPRLFF
V: TRBV10-3

CDR3: CASSPGGKTTDTQYF
V: TRBV25-1

CDR3: CASSLRRNTGELFF
V: TRBV10-1

CDR3: CASSMRAAGTDTQYF
V: TRBV19